This T cell receptor beta chain is drawn from a study of blood T cells in healthy people across ages. This CDR3 has 13 residues. Trimming took off 6 bases at V and 1 base at J, with 9 bases between the two ends. From germline, CDR1 is MNHEY and CDR2 SVGAGI. A second PCR, run for roughly 7 to 11 cycles, used a sample-barcoded 5' primer plus a J-beta primer mix. At least 2.5 million CDR3-containing paired-end reads were obtained per sample. Each CDR3 protein is one row after TCRdb ran MiXCR on the 5' RACE reads. The table shows roughly 1.6 million distinct CDR3 sequences, with roughly 32% occurring only once.

The sequencing sample was made of blood. The sequence derives from a woman aged 30 to 39 in good health. V gene TRBV6-5 combines with J gene TRBJ1-1; D is uncertain. CDR3 in amino acids: CASRNGGNTEAFF. DNA of the CDR3: TGTGCCAGCAGGAACGGAGGGAACACTGAAGCTTTCTTT.